The subject of this entry is one TCR beta chain. Here immunoSEQ multiplex PCR was the method, and the copy in TCRdb shows in-frame clones only, minus some. The sample shows around 70,000 clones, 91% of them seen only once. The data originate from a study of T cell changes during pregnancy in multiple sclerosis. The germline V gene has CDR1 LNHDA and CDR2 SQIVND (reference sequence). Trimming took 7 bases from V and 2 from J; bases not matched to a gene: 12. CDR3 length: 16 amino acids. The source is a female donor with multiple sclerosis, enrolled in a pregnancy study. The sample here was peripheral blood, taken in the second trimester of pregnancy. The chain couples TRBV19 to TRBJ1-1; 8 positions match TRBD1. CDR3 sequence: CASTLTQGAFNTEAFF. CDR3 sequence (DNA): TGTGCCAGTACCCTAACGCAGGGGGCTTTCAACACTGAAGCTTTCTTT.